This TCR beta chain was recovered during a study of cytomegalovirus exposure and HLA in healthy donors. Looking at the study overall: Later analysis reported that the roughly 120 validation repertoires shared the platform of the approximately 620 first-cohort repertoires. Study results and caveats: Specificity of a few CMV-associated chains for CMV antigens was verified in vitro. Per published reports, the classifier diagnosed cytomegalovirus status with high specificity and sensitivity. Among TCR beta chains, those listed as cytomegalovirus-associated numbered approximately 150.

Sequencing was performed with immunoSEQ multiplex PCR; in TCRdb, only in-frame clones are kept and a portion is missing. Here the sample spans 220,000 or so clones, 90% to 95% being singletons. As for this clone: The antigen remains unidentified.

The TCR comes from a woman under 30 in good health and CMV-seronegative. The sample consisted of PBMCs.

This chain's CDR3 is CASSYSRGPRAGELFF. The DNA for the CDR3 is TGTGCCAGCAGTTACTCTCGCGGCCCCCGGGCCGGGGAGCTGTTTTTT. V and J are TRBV6-6 and TRBJ2-2; no reliable D call. The germline V and J ends were trimmed by 0 bases and 6 bases, with 14 bases remaining between them. CDR1 and CDR2 from the germline V gene are MNHNY and SVGAGI (reference sequence). The CDR3 extends over 16 amino acids.